This T cell receptor (beta chain) was recovered during a study of blood T cell repertoires in COVID-19 (dated by TCRdb to about 2020). Background on the whole study: The collaborator samples originated in the United States, Italy and Spain and spanned the acute and convalescent phases of COVID-19. The material from the prospective study consisted of cDNA or gDNA derived from T cells, B-cell-depleted T cells, or PBMCs. The samples were drawn from two sources: the first 160 participants of the ongoing ImmuneRACE study, and 950 to 1,500 subjects contributed by 6 global collaborators. Where available, HLA class I and class II types were taken from metadata supplied by the sample provider and were not determined by assay-based typing. A de-identified subject ID, COVID-19 status, age in years and sex were almost always included in the sample metadata. The repertoires were released in a freely available public database intended as a resource for research on the immune response to SARS-CoV-2. Deeply sampled blood TCRbeta repertoires from subjects exposed to, actively infected with, or recovered from COVID-19 were included in the dataset.

Reading the germline V gene gives CDR1 SGHNT and CDR2 YENEEA. Measured from the cysteine to the phenylalanine, the CDR3 is 16 residues long. Left in the record is the CDR3 DNA by itself, 48 bases read in frame from the first base. V and J lose 1 base and 5 bases, and a span of 14 bases separates them. Whole blood was collected in K2EDTA tubes by collaborating institutions according to the institutions' own protocols. For TCRbeta analysis, collaborators shipped samples as frozen whole blood, isolated PBMCs, or DNA extracted from either of those sample types. Points on this clone: Its antigen is not yet known. Within one base of it there is no much larger clone, and no base qualities were kept.

The paper as a whole reports these results and caveats: The quantity of clinical and demographic metadata differed by source and by participant and was supplied without curation.

TCRbeta CDR3 regions were amplified from genomic DNA by means of the immunoSEQ Assay, a bias-controlled multiplex PCR. As for how the authors treated the data: Nucleated cell counts per sample were estimated from amplification of reference gene primers within the assay. To quantify the absolute abundance of each unique TCRbeta CDR3 rearrangement, sequence reads were collapsed and filtered. For each sample, productive Simpson clonality was calculated by taking the square root of Simpson's diversity index across productive rearrangements. Here the immuneACCESS table is served through TCRdb, limited to in-frame sequences with V and J called. Missing clones are a known gap in these copies; in checked studies unresolved V genes cover under half, and the rest lacks a known reason. Clonal size and the V and J genes are those of that table, whereas D and trimming came from the DNA. The sample table records about 73,000 clones; more than 80% of these occur just once. The ten largest clones represent 20% to 25% of the sample.

The origin of this receptor is a woman in her 70s with acute or convalescent COVID-19. The chain joins TRBV11-3 to TRBJ2-2; the D gene is perhaps TRBD2, from 5 matching bases. Material for sequencing was peripheral blood. The DNA reads TGTGCCAGCAGCTTAGGGGGTTATACGGGGACCGGGGAGCTGTTTTTT. Its protein is CASSLGGYTGTGELFF.